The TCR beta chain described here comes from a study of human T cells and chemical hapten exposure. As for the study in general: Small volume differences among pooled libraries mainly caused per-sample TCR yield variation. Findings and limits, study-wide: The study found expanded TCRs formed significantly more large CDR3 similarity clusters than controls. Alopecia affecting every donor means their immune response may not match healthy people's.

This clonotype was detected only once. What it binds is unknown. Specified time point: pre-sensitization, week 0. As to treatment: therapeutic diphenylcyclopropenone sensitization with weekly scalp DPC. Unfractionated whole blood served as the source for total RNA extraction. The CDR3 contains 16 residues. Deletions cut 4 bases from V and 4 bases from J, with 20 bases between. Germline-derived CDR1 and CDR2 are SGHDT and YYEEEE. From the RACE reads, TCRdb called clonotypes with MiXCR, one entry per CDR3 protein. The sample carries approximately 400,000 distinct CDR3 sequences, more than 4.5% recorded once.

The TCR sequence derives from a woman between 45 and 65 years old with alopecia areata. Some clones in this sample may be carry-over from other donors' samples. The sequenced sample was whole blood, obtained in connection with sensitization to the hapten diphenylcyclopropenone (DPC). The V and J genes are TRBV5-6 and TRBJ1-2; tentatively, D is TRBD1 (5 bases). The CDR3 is CASSESYSPGPYGYTF. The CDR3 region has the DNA TGTGCCAGCAGCGAGTCATATTCGCCAGGGCCCTATGGCTACACCTTC.